In its sample, the clone carrying this T cell receptor beta chain was seen a few times. Its specificity is unknown. As for treatment: 19 received Ad26.COV2.S at low or high dose, single or two shots; about 5 received placebo; per-sample allocation not given. Vaccine and placebo recipients were sampled on day 63 after the first injection. An adult aged 18-55 years in Boston served as the donor. Trimming cost V 5 bases and J 0 bases, with 10 bases left between them. The CDR3 spans 14 residues. Germline CDR1 PRHDT, CDR2 FYEKMQ (reference sequence). The record originates from a study of Ad26.COV2.S vaccination and SARS-CoV-2 variants. Regarding the study as a whole: Participants given vaccine showed non-spike TCR breadth similar to that of placebo recipients.

This table comes from immunoSEQ multiplex PCR, and its TCRdb copy is limited to in-frame clones, with some not included. Among about 390,000 clones, less than 90% were seen once, and the ten largest hold 3% to 4.5%. This clonotype was obtained from a person between 18 and 65 years old who received the Ad26.COV2.S COVID-19 vaccine or a placebo. The genes are TRBV13 and TRBJ1-1; unclear D gene. The source material was peripheral blood, sampled in a trial of Ad26.COV2.S vaccine versus placebo. CDR3 bases: TGTGCCAGCAGCCCGGGATGGATGAACACTGAAGCTTTCTTT. Residues: CASSPGWMNTEAFF.